The 8 T cell receptor beta chains reported below all come from one sample, sequenced in a study of response to subunit inactivated influenza vaccine. From the RT-PCR reads, TCRdb called clonotypes with MiXCR, one entry per CDR3 protein. The profile shows about 780,000 distinct CDR3 sequences, 15% to 20% of them singletons. This sample comprised PBMCs from blood, obtained 4 to 6 days after vaccination. These receptors came from a man aged 50-59 years who received an inactivated influenza vaccine.

This clonotype came up a few times. A far larger clone differs by one base, so this is likely a read error. The chain uses TRBV11-2 and TRBJ2-7; D is uncertain. V dropped 1 base and J dropped 5 bases, with 6 bases sitting between them. Per the germline V gene, CDR1 is SGHAT and CDR2 is FQNNGV. The CDR3 runs to 12 residues. The CDR3 reads CASSLGADEQYF. The CDR3 bases are TGTGCCAGCAGCTTAGGGGCCGACGAGCAGTACTTC.

The J gene is TRBJ2-3, the V gene TRBV7-6; 12 nucleotides line up with TRBD2. The CDR3 totals 17 residues. Germline values: CDR1 SGHVS, CDR2 FNYEAQ. The V segment lost 6 bases and the J segment 0 bases; nucleotides outside the gene matches: 7. CDR3 nucleotides: TGTGCCAGCAGGCTAGCGGGAGGGCCTTCGAGCACAGATACGCAGTATTTT. Its translation is CASRLAGGPSSTDTQYF.

This clonotype showed up many times. This chain uses TRBV20-1 with TRBJ2-1; 14 positions match TRBD2. The CDR3 totals 15 residues. With V trimmed by 6 bases and J by 9 bases, 10 bases remained unmatched. The germline V gene encodes CDR1 DFQATT and CDR2 SNEGSKA (reference sequence). The CDR3 DNA sequence: TGCAGTGCCCAGGGACTAGCGGGAGTCATCGGTGAGCAGTTCTTC. Its protein product is CSAQGLAGVIGEQFF.

The genes are TRBV20-1 and TRBJ1-5; D may be TRBD1 (6 bases). This CDR3 region has 15 residues. CDR1 and CDR2 (germline): DFQATT, SNEGSKA (reference sequence). Trimming took off 0 bases at V and 5 bases at J, with 14 bases between the two ends. The CDR3 spells CSARDWRGGDQPQHF. In DNA form, the CDR3 reads TGCAGTGCTAGAGATTGGCGTGGGGGCGATCAGCCCCAGCATTTT.

There are a few counts of this clonotype. The chain has TRBV20-1 and TRBJ2-1; 9 bases are shared with TRBD1. Germline CDR1 and CDR2: DFQATT and SNEGSKA (reference sequence). The CDR3 is 15 amino acids. V trimming: 0 bases; J trimming: 4 bases; junction bases outside the gene matches: 4. CDR3 nucleotides: TGCAGTGCTAGAGACCCCGGGACAGGGTACAATGAGCAGTTCTTC. This codes for CSARDPGTGYNEQFF.

The chain joins TRBV20-1 to TRBJ2-3, with D possibly matching TRBD1 (6 bases). Germline values: CDR1 DFQATT, CDR2 SNEGSKA (reference sequence). This CDR3 has 15 residues. Trimming removed 0 bases from V and 2 bases from J, with 12 bases in between. Here the CDR3 DNA reads TGCAGTGCTAGAGACCAGGGGAGATCCACAGATACGCAGTATTTT. Translation gives CSARDQGRSTDTQYF.

The chain employs TRBV12-3 or TRBV12-4 and TRBJ2-6, with 7 bases identical to TRBD1. The CDR3 loop spans 15 amino acids. Trimming at V came to 5 bases and at J to 2 bases, leaving 3 bases not matched to a gene. CDR3 in DNA: TGTGCCAGCAGTCACACAGGGGCTGGGGCCAACGTCCTGACTTTC. This sequence encodes CASSHTGAGANVLTF.

This clonotype appeared a few times. V usage is TRBV7-4 and J usage is TRBJ2-2; D is undetermined. Trimming cost V 6 bases and J 5 bases, with 10 bases left between them. This CDR3 has 13 amino acids. The germline CDR1 and CDR2 sequences are SGHVT and SQSDAQ. CDR3 sequence: CASRLRMTGELFF. CDR3 DNA sequence: TGTGCCAGCAGATTAAGGATGACCGGGGAGCTGTTTTTT.